The next 30 T cell receptor beta chains were all read from a single sample in a study of identical twins. TCRdb reprocessed the 5' RACE reads via MiXCR and lists one record per CDR3 protein. The sample shows more than 1.5 million distinct CDR3 sequences, under 35% of them seen only once. Material for sequencing was cord blood. The receptors stem from a newborn girl in good health.

The chain employs TRBV20-1 and TRBJ2-3, with D maybe TRBD2 (5 bases). Trimming took off 7 bases at V and 2 bases at J, with 13 bases between the two ends. Germline V CDR1 and CDR2: DFQATT, SNEGSKA (reference sequence). The CDR3 is 13 amino acids. CDR3 nucleotides: TGCAGTGGTCGGCCAGACTACACAGATACGCAGTATTTT. Translating it yields CSGRPDYTDTQYF.

The chain joins TRBV28 to TRBJ2-1; the D gene is possibly TRBD1 (6 bases). The V gene's germline CDR1 is MDHEN and CDR2 SYDVKM. CDR3 size: 17 residues. V shed 5 bases and J shed 2 bases, with 19 bases lying between them. Here the CDR3 reads CASSLTPGGGPYNEQFF. The CDR3 coding sequence is TGTGCCAGCAGTCTAACCCCCGGTGGGGGCCCCTACAATGAGCAGTTCTTC.

In its sample, this clonotype was seen a few times. The V call is TRBV5-8, the J call TRBJ2-3, with D uncertain. The V end was cut by 4 bases, the J end by 3 bases, with 15 bases between. Looked up from germline, CDR1 is SGHTS and CDR2 is YDEGEE. The CDR3 contains 15 residues. Here the CDR3 DNA reads TGTGCCAGCAGCCCAGGACCCTATCGGACAGATACGCAGTATTTT. Protein: CASSPGPYRTDTQYF.

The chain has TRBV7-6 and TRBJ2-3; 7 bases are shared with TRBD1. The CDR3 is made up of 17 amino acids. The J segment lost 3 bases and the V segment lost 1 base, leaving 10 bases of the junction unmatched. CDR1 is SGHVS and CDR2 is FNYEAQ in the germline V gene. CDR3 sequence (DNA): TGTGCCAGCAGCTTAGTCGCAGCGAGGGGACAGACAGATACGCAGTATTTT. Its protein is CASSLVAARGQTDTQYF.

This sequence joins TRBV28 and TRBJ2-7; the match to TRBD1 covers 7 bases. This CDR3 region has 16 residues. CDR1 is MDHEN and CDR2 is SYDVKM in the germline V gene. V lost 3 bases, J lost 2 bases, and 10 bases stayed unmatched. Here the CDR3 reads CASSFAPGTAAYEQYF. The CDR3 DNA follows: TGTGCCAGCAGTTTCGCGCCAGGGACAGCAGCCTACGAGCAGTACTTC.

This clonotype occurred once. The chain uses TRBV6-1 and TRBJ2-1, with no clear D. The DNA end is a closer match to TRBJ2-7, so the J assignment may be wrong. The length of the CDR3 is 15 residues. The germline CDR1 and CDR2 sequences are MNHNS and SASEGT. The CDR3 DNA follows: TGTGCCAGCAGTGCAACAGATGGGGATTACAATGAGCAGTACTTC. Translation gives CASSATDGDYNEQYF.

This clonotype was recorded many times. V and J are TRBV24-1 and TRBJ2-3, with 10 bases that match TRBD2. J gave up 4 bases and V 0 bases, and 0 bases lay outside the gene matches. This CDR3 contains 15 residues. CDR1 is KGHDR, CDR2 SFDVKD, per germline. The DNA of the CDR3 is TGTGCCACCAGTGATTTGCTAGCGGGAGCAGATACGCAGTATTTT. Its protein is CATSDLLAGADTQYF.

This clonotype turned up a few times. The V call is TRBV24-1, the J call TRBJ2-1, with D possibly matching TRBD2 (6 bases). Germline V lookup: CDR1 KGHDR, CDR2 SFDVKD. CDR3 size: 14 residues. V lost 4 bases to trimming and J lost 7 bases, with 13 bases between them. The CDR3 loop reads CATSEGGVRNEQFF. In nucleotides, the CDR3 is TGTGCCACCAGTGAGGGCGGGGTGCGAAATGAGCAGTTCTTC.

The chain uses TRBV29-1 and TRBJ2-2; D is possibly TRBD2 (6 bases). V lost 7 bases and J lost 3, with 12 bases in between. From germline, CDR1 is SQVTM and CDR2 ANQGSEA. The CDR3 sequence is 13 residues long. This CDR3 reads CSAVGDYTGELFF. DNA for the CDR3: TGCAGCGCCGTGGGGGACTACACCGGGGAGCTGTTTTTT.

This sequence joins TRBV24-1 and TRBJ2-3; D is undetermined. The V end lost 1 base, the J end lost 0 bases, and 10 bases lay between the germline ends. CDR1 and CDR2 (germline): KGHDR, SFDVKD. This CDR3 is 16 amino acids long. The CDR3 spells CATSDFSRSSTDTQYF. CDR3 in DNA: TGTGCCACCAGTGATTTTTCCAGGTCGAGCACAGATACGCAGTATTTT.

The chain uses TRBV28 and TRBJ2-7; 13 bases are shared with TRBD2. CDR1 MDHEN and CDR2 SYDVKM come from the germline V gene. The CDR3 is made up of 15 amino acids. Trimming at V came to 7 bases and at J to 7 bases, leaving 10 bases not matched to a gene. This CDR3 reads CASTGTSGTSQEQYF. The CDR3 DNA sequence: TGTGCCAGCACCGGGACTAGCGGGACATCTCAAGAGCAGTACTTC.

About this clonotype itself: A much larger clonotype is one base distant, so this may be a read error. The chain couples TRBV6-6 to TRBJ1-5; 8 bases fit TRBD1. This CDR3 is built from 15 residues. Germline lookup yields CDR1 MNHNY and CDR2 SVGAGI (reference sequence). The DNA of the CDR3 is TGTGCCAGCAGTCACTCGGACAGGGCAAATCAGCCCCAGCATTTT. Its translation is CASSHSDRANQPQHF.

CDR3 nucleotide sequence: TGTGCCAGTAGTATAGGGCTAGCGGGGTTTGACAATGAGCAGTTCTTC. The encoded protein is CASSIGLAGFDNEQFF. The chain carries TRBV19 and TRBJ2-1; TRBD2 aligns across 9 bases. Germline CDR1 is LNHDA and CDR2 is SQIVND (reference sequence). CDR3 length equals 16 residues. V gave up 1 base and J gave up 5 bases; unmatched junction bases: 6.

This sequence joins TRBV5-1 and TRBJ2-1; 7 bases map to TRBD2. Germline-derived CDR1 and CDR2 are SGHRS and YFSETQ. Trimming cost V 3 bases and J 5 bases; bases outside gene matches: 5. The CDR3 spans 14 residues. The CDR3 DNA sequence: TGCGCCAGCAGCTCCGGGACTACAAACAATGAGCAGTTCTTC. It encodes CASSSGTTNNEQFF.

The table lists this clonotype with a few counts. This chain links TRBV2 with TRBJ2-7; TRBD2 might be the D (5 bases). This CDR3 is built from 14 residues. Germline lookup yields CDR1 SNHLY and CDR2 FYNNEI. V shed 7 bases and J shed 0 bases, with 13 bases lying between them. The CDR3 region has the DNA TGTGCCAGCACCCGCGGGCTGAGCTCCTACGAGCAGTACTTC. This gives the protein CASTRGLSSYEQYF. Using reference TRBV2 and TRBJ2-7 for the parts outside the CDR3, the full variable domain is EPEVTQTPSHQVTQMGQEVILRCVPISNHLYFYWYRQILGQKVEFLVSFYNNEISEKSEIFDDQFSVERPDGSNFTLKIRSTKLEDSAMYFCASTRGLSSYEQYFGPGTRLTVT.

This clonotype showed up many times. The rearrangement links TRBV6-1 to TRBJ2-1, with D uncertain. From germline, CDR1 is MNHNS and CDR2 SASEGT. V was shortened by 3 bases and J by 4 bases, with 7 bases between the two germline ends. The CDR3 runs to 13 residues. The CDR3 sequence: CASSELPYNEQFF. The CDR3 region has the DNA TGTGCCAGCAGTGAGTTGCCTTACAATGAGCAGTTCTTC.

The chain links TRBV12-3 or TRBV12-4 to TRBJ2-1; the D call may be TRBD1 or TRBD2 (6 bases each). Between the trimmed V and J ends, which lost 2 bases and 2 bases, there was a span of 16 bases. There are 17 residues in the CDR3. The CDR3 coding sequence is TGTGCCAGCAGTTTATCGTCTGGAGGGGGAGCCTACAATGAGCAGTTCTTC. Translating gives CASSLSSGGGAYNEQFF.

The rearrangement joins TRBV12-3 or TRBV12-4 to TRBJ2-7; D call uncertain. Between the trimmed V and J ends, which lost 3 bases and 3 bases, there was a span of 12 bases. The CDR3 is 14 amino acids. The DNA for the CDR3 is TGTGCCAGCAGTTTTCGACCCCGCGGCTACGAGCAGTACTTC. Encoded protein: CASSFRPRGYEQYF.

This clonotype was picked up many times. V gene TRBV29-1 combines with J gene TRBJ1-1, with D unresolved. Trimming shortened V by 7 bases and J by 8 bases, and 5 bases separated the two germline ends. This CDR3 region has 8 residues. Germline CDR1 reads SQVTM; CDR2 reads ANQGSEA. The CDR3 region has the DNA TGCAGCGCAGAAGAAGCTTTCTTT. This translates into CSAEEAFF.

This clonotype has more than one count but fewer than ten. The rearrangement links TRBV20-1 to TRBJ1-2; no reliable D call. V was trimmed by 6 bases and J by 1 base, leaving 9 bases between them. The CDR3 is 12 amino acids. Germline CDR1 reads DFQATT; CDR2 reads SNEGSKA (reference sequence). CDR3 sequence reads: CSAPLINYGYTF. For the CDR3, the DNA is TGCAGTGCGCCTTTAATTAACTATGGCTACACCTTC.

The genes are TRBV3-1 and TRBJ2-1; TRBD2 matches at 7 bases. Unmatched junction bases numbered 14, after V lost 2 bases and J lost 4 bases. The CDR3 covers 18 residues. Germline loops: CDR1 LGHDT, CDR2 YNNKEL (reference sequence). The CDR3 sequence is CASSQKRARLAVYNEQFF. Written as DNA, the CDR3 is TGTGCCAGCAGCCAAAAAAGGGCCCGGCTAGCGGTTTACAATGAGCAGTTCTTC.

The chain combines TRBV21-1 with TRBJ1-4. TRBV21-1 constitutes a pseudogene. The CDR3 contains 16 residues. CDR3 bases: TGTGCCAGCAGCAAAGTAGCACCAGGCTTACAGGAAAAACTGTTTTTT. This codes for CASSKVAPGLQEKLFF.

The sample holds many counts of this clonotype. The chain carries TRBV4-2 and TRBJ2-4; D unclear. CDR3 length: 15 residues. The V end was cut by 0 bases, the J end by 4 bases, with 10 bases between. CDR1 is LGHNA, CDR2 YNFKEQ, per germline. The CDR3 here is CASSQEVYGKNIQYF. The CDR3 coding sequence is TGTGCCAGCAGCCAAGAAGTATACGGAAAAAACATTCAGTACTTC.

This clonotype appeared a single time. A much more abundant neighbour one base away suggests this may be a read error. The chain joins TRBV12-3 or TRBV12-4 to TRBJ2-1; maybe TRBD1 (5 bases). The CDR3 is 12 residues long. The chain's CDR3 is CASRAGYSEQFF. Written as DNA, the CDR3 is TGTGCCAGCAGGGCAGGGTACAGTGAGCAGTTCTTC.

The genes are TRBV20-1 and TRBJ2-1; 16 bases align to TRBD2. The germline V gene has CDR1 DFQATT and CDR2 SNEGSKA (reference sequence). This CDR3 is built from 16 residues. The V segment lost 3 bases and the J segment 7 bases; nucleotides outside the gene matches: 6. CDR3 region: CSARGTSGRVRNEQFF. CDR3 DNA sequence: TGCAGTGCTAGGGGGACTAGCGGGAGGGTTAGGAATGAGCAGTTCTTC.

This clonotype occurred a few times. The chain employs TRBV12-3 or TRBV12-4 and TRBJ2-7; TRBD2 is a possible D gene (6 bases). This CDR3 has 16 amino acids. Trimming stripped 3 bases from V and 0 bases from J, with 15 bases between. In DNA form, the CDR3 reads TGTGCCAGCAGTTTGTCCCTCCTAGCGTCCTCCTACGAGCAGTACTTC. As protein: CASSLSLLASSYEQYF.

This clonotype has a handful of counts. CDR3 sequence (DNA): TGCGCCAGCAGACCCGACAGTAACCAGGGCTATGGCTACACCTTC. As protein: CASRPDSNQGYGYTF. The chain is built from TRBV5-1 and TRBJ1-2; perhaps TRBD1 as D (5 bases). The CDR3 covers 15 residues. V shed 5 bases and J shed 4 bases, with 18 bases lying between them. CDR1 is SGHRS and CDR2 is YFSETQ in the germline V gene.

This clonotype has just a few counts. The rearrangement links TRBV20-1 to TRBJ2-1; perhaps TRBD2 as D (6 bases). Germline V gene sequence: CDR1 DFQATT, CDR2 SNEGSKA (reference sequence). The CDR3 extends over 14 amino acids. Trimming shortened V by 6 bases and J by 2 bases, and 14 bases separated the two germline ends. CDR3 protein: CSAKWGEAYNEQFF. The CDR3 DNA is TGCAGTGCAAAGTGGGGGGAAGCCTACAATGAGCAGTTCTTC.

This clonotype was picked up a small number of times. V gene TRBV10-3 combines with J gene TRBJ2-3; D might be TRBD1 or TRBD2, each matching 6 bases. Looked up from germline, CDR1 is ENHRY and CDR2 is SYGVKD. V lost 8 bases, J lost 0 bases, and 9 bases lay in between. This CDR3 region has 13 residues. In nucleotides, the CDR3 is TGTGCCATCGGGGGGCGGAGCACAGATACGCAGTATTTT. Residues: CAIGGRSTDTQYF.

The gene calls are TRBV11-1 and TRBJ2-3, with D uncertain. This CDR3 comprises 12 residues. Germline V gene lookup returns CDR1 SGHAT and CDR2 FQDESV (reference sequence). V was clipped by 5 bases and J by 8 bases, with 11 bases between them. The DNA of the CDR3 is TGTGCCAGCAGCCGTGAATCAGGTACGCAGTATTTT. Its translation is CASSRESGTQYF.